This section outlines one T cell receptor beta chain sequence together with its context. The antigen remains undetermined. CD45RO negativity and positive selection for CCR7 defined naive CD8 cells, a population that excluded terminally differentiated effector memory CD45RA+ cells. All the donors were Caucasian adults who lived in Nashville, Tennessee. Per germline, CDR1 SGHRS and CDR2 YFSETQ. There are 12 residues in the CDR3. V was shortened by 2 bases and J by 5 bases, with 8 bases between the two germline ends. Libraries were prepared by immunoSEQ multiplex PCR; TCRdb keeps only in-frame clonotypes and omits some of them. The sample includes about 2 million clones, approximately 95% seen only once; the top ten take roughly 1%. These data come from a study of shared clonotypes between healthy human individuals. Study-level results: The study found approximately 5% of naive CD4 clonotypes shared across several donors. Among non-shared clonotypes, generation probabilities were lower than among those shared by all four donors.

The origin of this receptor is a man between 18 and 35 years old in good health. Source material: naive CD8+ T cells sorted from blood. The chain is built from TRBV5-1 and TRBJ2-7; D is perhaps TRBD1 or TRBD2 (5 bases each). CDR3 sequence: CASSFWGNEQYF. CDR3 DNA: TGCGCCAGCAGCTTTTGGGGGAACGAGCAGTACTTC. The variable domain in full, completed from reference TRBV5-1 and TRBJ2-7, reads KAGVTQTPRYLIKTRGQQVTLSCSPISGHRSVSWYQQTPGQGLQFLFEYFSETQRNKGNFPGRFSGRQFSNSRSEMNVSTLELGDSALYLCASSFWGNEQYFGPGTRLTVT.